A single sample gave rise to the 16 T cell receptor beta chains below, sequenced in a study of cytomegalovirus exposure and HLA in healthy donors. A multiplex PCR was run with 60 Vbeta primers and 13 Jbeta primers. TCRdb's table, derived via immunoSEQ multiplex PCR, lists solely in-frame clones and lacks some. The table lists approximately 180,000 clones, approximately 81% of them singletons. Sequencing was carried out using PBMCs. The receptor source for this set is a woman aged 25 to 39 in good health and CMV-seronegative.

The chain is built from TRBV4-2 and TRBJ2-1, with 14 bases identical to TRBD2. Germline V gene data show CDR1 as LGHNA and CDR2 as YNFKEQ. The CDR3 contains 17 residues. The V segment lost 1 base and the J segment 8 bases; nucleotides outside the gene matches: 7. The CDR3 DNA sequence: TGTGCCAGCAGCCAAGCGACTAGCGGGAGGGCCGTGTATGAGCAGTTCTTC. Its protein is CASSQATSGRAVYEQFF.

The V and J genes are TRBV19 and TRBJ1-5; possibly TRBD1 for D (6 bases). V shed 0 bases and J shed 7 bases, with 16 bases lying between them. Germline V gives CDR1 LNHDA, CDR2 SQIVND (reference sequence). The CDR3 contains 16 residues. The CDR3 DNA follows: TGTGCCAGTAGTATAGACAGGGGCGGCCCGGGGCAGCCCCAGCATTTT. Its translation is CASSIDRGGPGQPQHF.

The CDR3 here is CASRAGQTYEQYF. CDR3 coding DNA: TGTGCCAGCAGAGCGGGACAAACCTACGAGCAGTACTTC. This chain joins TRBV6-5 and TRBJ2-7; D possibly corresponds to TRBD2 (7 bases). V was clipped by 6 bases and J by 2 bases, with 11 bases between them. The CDR3 loop spans 13 amino acids. CDR1 and CDR2 from the germline V gene are MNHEY and SVGAGI.

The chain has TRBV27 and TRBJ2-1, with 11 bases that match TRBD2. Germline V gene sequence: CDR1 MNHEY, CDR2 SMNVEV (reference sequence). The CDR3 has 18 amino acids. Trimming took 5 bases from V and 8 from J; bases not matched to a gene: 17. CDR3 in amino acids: CASSILRDSGRAVYEQFF. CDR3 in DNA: TGTGCCAGCAGTATACTACGCGATAGCGGGAGGGCCGTCTATGAGCAGTTCTTC.

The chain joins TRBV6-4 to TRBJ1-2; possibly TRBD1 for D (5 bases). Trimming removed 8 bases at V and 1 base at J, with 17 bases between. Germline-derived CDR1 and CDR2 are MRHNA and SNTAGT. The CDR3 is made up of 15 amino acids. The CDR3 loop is CASGREGLGNYGYTF. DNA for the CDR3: TGTGCCAGCGGCCGGGAGGGGCTGGGTAACTATGGCTACACCTTC.

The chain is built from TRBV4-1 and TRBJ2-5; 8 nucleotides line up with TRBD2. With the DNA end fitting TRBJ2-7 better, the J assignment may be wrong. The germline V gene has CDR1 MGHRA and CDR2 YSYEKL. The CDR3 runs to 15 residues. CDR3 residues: CASSHQSGGPYEQYF. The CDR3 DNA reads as TGCGCCAGCAGCCACCAGAGCGGGGGTCCTTACGAGCAGTACTTC.

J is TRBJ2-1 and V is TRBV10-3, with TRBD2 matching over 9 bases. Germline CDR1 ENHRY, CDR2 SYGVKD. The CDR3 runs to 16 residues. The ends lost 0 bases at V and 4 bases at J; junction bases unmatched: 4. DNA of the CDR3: TGTGCCATCAGTGAGTCGTTTAGCGGGGGATACAATGAGCAGTTCTTC. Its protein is CAISESFSGGYNEQFF.

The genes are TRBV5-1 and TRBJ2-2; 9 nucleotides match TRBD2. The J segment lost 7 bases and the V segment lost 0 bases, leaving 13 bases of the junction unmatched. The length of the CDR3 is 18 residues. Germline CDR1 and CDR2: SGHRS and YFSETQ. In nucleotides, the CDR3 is TGCGCCAGCAGCTTGGCTAGCGGGACATTGGATGAGGTCGGGGAGCTGTTTTTT. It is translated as CASSLASGTLDEVGELFF.

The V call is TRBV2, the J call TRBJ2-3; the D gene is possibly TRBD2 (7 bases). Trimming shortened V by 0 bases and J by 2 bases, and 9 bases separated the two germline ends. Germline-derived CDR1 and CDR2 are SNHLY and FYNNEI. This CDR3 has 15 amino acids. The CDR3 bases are TGTGCCAGCAGTGAAGCTGGGGGGGCCACAGATACGCAGTATTTT. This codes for CASSEAGGATDTQYF. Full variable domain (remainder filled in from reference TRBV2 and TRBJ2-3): EPEVTQTPSHQVTQMGQEVILRCVPISNHLYFYWYRQILGQKVEFLVSFYNNEISEKSEIFDDQFSVERPDGSNFTLKIRSTKLEDSAMYFCASSEAGGATDTQYFGPGTRLTVL.

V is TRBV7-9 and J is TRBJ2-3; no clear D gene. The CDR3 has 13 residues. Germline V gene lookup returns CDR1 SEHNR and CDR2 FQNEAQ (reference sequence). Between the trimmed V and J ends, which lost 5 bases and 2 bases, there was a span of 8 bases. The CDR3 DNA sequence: TGTGCCAGCAGCCTGGGCTCCACAGATACGCAGTATTTT. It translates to CASSLGSTDTQYF.

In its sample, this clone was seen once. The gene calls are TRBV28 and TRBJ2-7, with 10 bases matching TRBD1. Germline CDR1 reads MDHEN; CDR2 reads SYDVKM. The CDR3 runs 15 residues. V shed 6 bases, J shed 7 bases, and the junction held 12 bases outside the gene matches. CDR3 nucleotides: TGTGCCAGCAGCCAGACAGGGGGCGCAGGTGGAGAGCAGTACTTC. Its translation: CASSQTGGAGGEQYF.

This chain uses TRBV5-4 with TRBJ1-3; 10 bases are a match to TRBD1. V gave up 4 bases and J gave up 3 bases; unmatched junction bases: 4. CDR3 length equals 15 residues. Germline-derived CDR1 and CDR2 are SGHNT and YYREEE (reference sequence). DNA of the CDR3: TGTGCCAGCAGCCCCGGACAGGGGGTTGGAAACACCATATATTTT. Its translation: CASSPGQGVGNTIYF.

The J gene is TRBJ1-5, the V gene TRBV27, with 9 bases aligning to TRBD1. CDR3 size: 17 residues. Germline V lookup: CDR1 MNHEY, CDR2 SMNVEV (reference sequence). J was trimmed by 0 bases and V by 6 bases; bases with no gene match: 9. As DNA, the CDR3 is TGTGCCAGCAGGCCGCGGCGGGGACAGGGTAGCAATCAGCCCCAGCATTTT. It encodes CASRPRRGQGSNQPQHF.

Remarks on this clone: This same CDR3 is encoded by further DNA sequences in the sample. CDR3 nucleotides: TGTGCCAGCAGTTATGGCGGGCTCAGCTCCTACGAGCAGTACTTC. It is translated as CASSYGGLSSYEQYF. The chain combines TRBV6-5 with TRBJ2-7; perhaps TRBD2 as D (5 bases). Germline V gene sequence: CDR1 MNHEY, CDR2 SVGAGI. CDR3 length equals 15 residues. Deletions cut 3 bases from V and 0 bases from J, with 12 bases between.

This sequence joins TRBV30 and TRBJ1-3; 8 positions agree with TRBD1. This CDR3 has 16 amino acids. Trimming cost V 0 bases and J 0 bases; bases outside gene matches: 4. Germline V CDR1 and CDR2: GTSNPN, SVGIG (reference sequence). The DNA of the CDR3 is TGTGCCTGGAGTGTGGCAGGGGGCCGCTCTGGAAACACCATATATTTT. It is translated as CAWSVAGGRSGNTIYF.

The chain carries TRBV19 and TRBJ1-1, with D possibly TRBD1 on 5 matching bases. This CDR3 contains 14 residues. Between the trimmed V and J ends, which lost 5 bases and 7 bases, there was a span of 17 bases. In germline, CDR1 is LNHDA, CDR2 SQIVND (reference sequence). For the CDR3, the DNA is TGTGCCAGTAGTTCACAAAGGACACGAAGTGAAGCTTTCTTT. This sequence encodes CASSSQRTRSEAFF.